This is a list of T cell receptor beta chains from one sample in a study of PD-L1 blockade in urothelial cancer. Clones were read by immunoSEQ multiplex PCR, and TCRdb kept only the in-frame ones, dropping some. The repertoire consists of over 75,000 clones, with around 90% occurring once and the leading ten covering roughly 0.97%. The sequencing used PBMCs, collected around atezolizumab (anti-PD-L1) treatment. The receptors were gathered from a woman of 80 years or more with urothelial cancer. Both conserved end residues are part of each CDR3. The D gene is left open where the match is weak. Clone sizes are given selectively: once, few, many, or a class where the clone is expanded.

TRBD1	14	NA	TRBV11-2	TRBJ1-1	CASRPNRGTTEAFF	TGTGCCAGCAGACCCAACAGGGGAACCACTGAAGCTTTCTTT
TRBD1	14	NA	TRBV18	TRBJ2-7	CASSSDRGGNEQYF	TGTGCCAGCTCATCAGACAGGGGCGGGAACGAGCAGTACTTC
TRBD2	15	NA	TRBV7-3	TRBJ2-1	CASSLLAGAYNEQFF	TGTGCCAGCAGCTTGCTAGCGGGAGCCTACAATGAGCAGTTCTTC
NA	14	few	TRBV7-8	TRBJ2-2	CASSLGRLSRELFF	TGTGCCAGCAGCTTGGGCCGCCTTTCCCGGGAGCTGTTTTTT
NA	14	once	TRBV5-1	TRBJ1-1	CASRATPEGVEAFF	TGCGCCAGCCGCGCAACTCCAGAGGGGGTCGAAGCTTTCTTT
NA	13	NA	TRBV5-8	TRBJ2-5	CASAPRRQETQYF	TGTGCCAGCGCCCCCCGGAGGCAAGAGACCCAGTACTTC
NA	13	NA	TRBV14	TRBJ2-5	CASSQPDGETQYF	TGTGCCAGCAGCCAACCCGACGGGGAGACCCAGTACTTC
NA	15	few	TRBV18	TRBJ2-2	CASSPGRPNTGELFF	TGTGCCAGCTCACCTGGCCGCCCGAACACCGGGGAGCTGTTTTTT
NA	15	few	TRBV10-3	TRBJ1-2	CAISDGQGVNYGYTF	TGTGCCATCAGTGATGGGCAGGGCGTTAACTATGGCTACACCTTC
NA	14	NA	TRBV2	TRBJ2-5	CASRPRGSLGTQYF	TGTGCCAGCCGGCCGCGAGGTAGTCTAGGGACCCAGTACTTC
NA	12	NA	TRBV5-4	TRBJ1-6	CATGSYNSPLHF	TGTGCCACCGGCTCCTATAATTCACCCCTCCACTTT